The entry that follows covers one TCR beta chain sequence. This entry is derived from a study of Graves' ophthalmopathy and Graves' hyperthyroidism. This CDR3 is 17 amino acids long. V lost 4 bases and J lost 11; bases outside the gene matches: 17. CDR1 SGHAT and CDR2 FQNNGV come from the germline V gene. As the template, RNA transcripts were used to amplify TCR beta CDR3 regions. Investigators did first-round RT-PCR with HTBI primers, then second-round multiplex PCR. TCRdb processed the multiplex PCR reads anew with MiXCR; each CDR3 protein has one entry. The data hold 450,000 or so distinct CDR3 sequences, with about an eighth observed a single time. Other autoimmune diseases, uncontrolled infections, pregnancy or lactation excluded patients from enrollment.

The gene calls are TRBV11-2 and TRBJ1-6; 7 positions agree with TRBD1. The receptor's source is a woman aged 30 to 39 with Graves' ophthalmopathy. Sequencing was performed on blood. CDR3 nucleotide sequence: TGTGCCAGCAGCTCAAGGACAGGACTAAGATATTATCCACCCCTCCACTTT. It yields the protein CASSSRTGLRYYPPLHF.